This record looks at one T cell receptor beta chain sequence and its context. This CDR3 contains 14 residues. The sample originates from a study of shared clonotypes between healthy human individuals. TCRdb's table, derived via immunoSEQ multiplex PCR, lists solely in-frame clones and lacks some. The sample records a few million clones, over 85% being singletons. The sequence was obtained from a man aged 18 to 29 in good health. The sequenced sample consisted of naive CD4+ T cells sorted from blood. The subset is: CD45RA+ positively selected. This chain connects TRBV21-1 to TRBJ2-1. TRBV21-1 counts as a pseudogene. In DNA form, the CDR3 reads TGTGCCAGCAACGCCGAGGGACGAGACAATGAGCAGTTCTTC. This sequence encodes CASNAEGRDNEQFF.